This T cell receptor (beta chain) emerged from a study of shared clonotypes between healthy human individuals. This CDR3 comprises 12 residues. V lost 6 bases, J lost 6 bases, and 9 bases lay in between. Per the germline V gene, CDR1 is MNHNS and CDR2 is SASEGT. A deep-level run was used for the assay. An approximately 220 ng quantity of DNA, 30,000 to 35,000 T cell genomes, went into the sorted-subset replicate PCRs. The protocol was immunoSEQ multiplex PCR, while the TCRdb copy is restricted to in-frame clones and leaves out a portion. The sample contains 600,000 to 750,000 clones, 90% of which appear only once.

The TCR originated in a man between 18 and 35 years old in good health. Some clones in this sample may be carry-over from other donors' samples. The chain couples TRBV6-1 to TRBJ1-5; D gene uncertain. Sequences were obtained from memory CD8+ T cells from PBMCs. Described subset: CD45RO+ cells pooled with CCR7-negative TemRA cells. The CDR3, as DNA: TGTGCCAGCAGCCCATTGGGTCAGCCCCAGCATTTT. This gives the protein CASSPLGQPQHF.